The T cell receptor beta chain under discussion was sequenced for a study of CD8+ T cells in alopecia areata. In the study overall: Treated patients received oral tofacitinib, 5 to 10 mg twice daily.

Once RNA had been extracted, it was reverse transcribed into cDNA to act as the sequencing template. Sequencing used immunoSEQ multiplex PCR; TCRdb keeps in-frame clones, though not all of them. Here the sample spans about 190,000 clones, 45% to 75% being singletons. Sample treatment: oral pan-JAK inhibitor, 5-10 mg twice daily. This clonotype originated in a human donor with alopecia areata. The sample in question was CD4+ T cells sorted from blood, obtained at week 4, from a patient treated with tofacitinib.

DNA for the CDR3: TGTGCCACCAGCATTTCGGACAGCCGAGGACAAGAGACCCAGTACTTC. Its translation is CATSISDSRGQETQYF. This chain links TRBV15 with TRBJ2-5; TRBD1 is a possible D gene (6 bases). The CDR3 is 16 residues long. The ends were cut back, 4 bases at V and 2 bases at J, with 17 bases in the middle. CDR1 and CDR2 (germline): LNHNV, YYDKDF (reference sequence).